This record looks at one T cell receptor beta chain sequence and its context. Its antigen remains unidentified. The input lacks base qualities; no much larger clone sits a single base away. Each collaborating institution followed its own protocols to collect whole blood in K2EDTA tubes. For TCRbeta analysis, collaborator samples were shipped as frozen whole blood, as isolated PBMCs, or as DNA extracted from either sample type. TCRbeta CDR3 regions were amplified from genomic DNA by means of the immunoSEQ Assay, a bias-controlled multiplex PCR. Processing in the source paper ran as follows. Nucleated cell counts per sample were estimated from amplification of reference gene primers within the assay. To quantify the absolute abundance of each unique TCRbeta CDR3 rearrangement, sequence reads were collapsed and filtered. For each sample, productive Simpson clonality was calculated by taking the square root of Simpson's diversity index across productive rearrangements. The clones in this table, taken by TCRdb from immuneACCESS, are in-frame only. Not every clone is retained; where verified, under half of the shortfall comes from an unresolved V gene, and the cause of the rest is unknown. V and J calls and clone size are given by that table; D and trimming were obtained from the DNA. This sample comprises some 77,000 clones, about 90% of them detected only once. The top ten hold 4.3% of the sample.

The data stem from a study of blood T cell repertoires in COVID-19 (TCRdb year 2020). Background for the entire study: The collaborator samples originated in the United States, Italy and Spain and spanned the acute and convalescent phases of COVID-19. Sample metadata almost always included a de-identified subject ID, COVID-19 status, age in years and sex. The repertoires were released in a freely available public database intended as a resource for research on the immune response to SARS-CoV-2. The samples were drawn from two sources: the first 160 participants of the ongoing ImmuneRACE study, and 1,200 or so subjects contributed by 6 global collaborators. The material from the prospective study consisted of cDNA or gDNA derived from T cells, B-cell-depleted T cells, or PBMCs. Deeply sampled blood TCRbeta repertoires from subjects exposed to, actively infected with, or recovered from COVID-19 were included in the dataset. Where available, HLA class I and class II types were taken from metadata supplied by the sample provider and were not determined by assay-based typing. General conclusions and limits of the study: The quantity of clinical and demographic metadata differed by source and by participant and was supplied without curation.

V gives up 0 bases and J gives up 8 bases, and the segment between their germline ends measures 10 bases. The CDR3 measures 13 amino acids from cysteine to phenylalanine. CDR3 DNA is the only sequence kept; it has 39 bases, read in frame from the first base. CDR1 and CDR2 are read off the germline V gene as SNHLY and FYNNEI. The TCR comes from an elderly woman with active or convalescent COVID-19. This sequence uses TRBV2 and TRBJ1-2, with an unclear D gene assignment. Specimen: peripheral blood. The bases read TGTGCCAGCAGTGAAGCTATGGCGGGAGGCTACACCTTC. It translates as CASSEAMAGGYTF.